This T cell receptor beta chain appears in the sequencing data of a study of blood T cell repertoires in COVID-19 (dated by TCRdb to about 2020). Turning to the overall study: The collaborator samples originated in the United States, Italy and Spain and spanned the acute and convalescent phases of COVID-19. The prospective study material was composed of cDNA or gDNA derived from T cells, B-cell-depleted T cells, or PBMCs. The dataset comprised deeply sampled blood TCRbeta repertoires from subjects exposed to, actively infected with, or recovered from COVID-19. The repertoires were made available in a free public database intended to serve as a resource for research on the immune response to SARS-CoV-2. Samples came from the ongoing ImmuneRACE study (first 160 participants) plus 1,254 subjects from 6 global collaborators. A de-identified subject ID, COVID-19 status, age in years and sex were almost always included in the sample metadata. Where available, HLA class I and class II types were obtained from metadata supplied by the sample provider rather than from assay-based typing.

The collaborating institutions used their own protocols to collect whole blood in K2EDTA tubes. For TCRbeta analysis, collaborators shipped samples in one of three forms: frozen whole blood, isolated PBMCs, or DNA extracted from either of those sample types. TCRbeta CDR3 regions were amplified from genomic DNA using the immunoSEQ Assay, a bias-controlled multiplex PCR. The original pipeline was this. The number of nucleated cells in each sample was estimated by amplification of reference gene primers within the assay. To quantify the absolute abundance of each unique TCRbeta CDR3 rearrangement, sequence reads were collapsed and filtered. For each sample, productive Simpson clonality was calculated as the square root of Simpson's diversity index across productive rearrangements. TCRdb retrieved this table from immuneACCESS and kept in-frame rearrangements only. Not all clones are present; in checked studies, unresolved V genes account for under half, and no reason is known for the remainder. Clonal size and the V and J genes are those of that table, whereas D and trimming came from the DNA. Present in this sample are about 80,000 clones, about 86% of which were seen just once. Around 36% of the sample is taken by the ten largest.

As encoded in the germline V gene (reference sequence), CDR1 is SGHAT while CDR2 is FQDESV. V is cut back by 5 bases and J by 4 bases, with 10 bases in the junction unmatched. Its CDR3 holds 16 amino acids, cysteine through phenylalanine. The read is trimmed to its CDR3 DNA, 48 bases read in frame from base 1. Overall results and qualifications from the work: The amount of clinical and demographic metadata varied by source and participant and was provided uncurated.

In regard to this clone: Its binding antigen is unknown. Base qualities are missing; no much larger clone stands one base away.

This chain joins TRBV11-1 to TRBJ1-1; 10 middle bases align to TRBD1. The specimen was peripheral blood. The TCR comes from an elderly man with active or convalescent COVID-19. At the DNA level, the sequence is TGTGCCAGCAGCCCTGGCAAGGGGACAGGGGTCACTGAAGCTTTCTTT. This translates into CASSPGKGTGVTEAFF.